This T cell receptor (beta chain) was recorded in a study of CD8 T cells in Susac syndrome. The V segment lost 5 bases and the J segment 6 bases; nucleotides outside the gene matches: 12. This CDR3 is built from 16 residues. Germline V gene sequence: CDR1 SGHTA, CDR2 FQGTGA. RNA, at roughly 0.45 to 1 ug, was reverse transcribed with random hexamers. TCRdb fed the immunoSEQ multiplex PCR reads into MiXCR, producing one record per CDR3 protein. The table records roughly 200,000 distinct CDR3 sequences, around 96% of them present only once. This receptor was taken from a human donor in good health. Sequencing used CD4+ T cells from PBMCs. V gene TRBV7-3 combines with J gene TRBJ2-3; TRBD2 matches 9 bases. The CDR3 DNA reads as TGTGCCAGCAGCCCATATGGGGCGGGAGGGACTGATACGCAGTATTTT. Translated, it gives CASSPYGAGGTDTQYF. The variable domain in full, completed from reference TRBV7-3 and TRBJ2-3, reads GAGVSQTPSNKVTEKGKYVELRCDPISGHTALYWYRQSLGQGPEFLIYFQGTGAADDSGLPNDRFFAVRPEGSVSTLKIQRTERGDSAVYLCASSPYGAGGTDTQYFGPGTRLTVL.